Only a few counts were recorded for the clone carrying this T cell receptor beta chain. Its target is not known. Germline V gives CDR1 SGHRS, CDR2 YFSETQ. This CDR3 has 15 residues. V was pared by 3 bases and J by 2 bases, with 5 bases of the junction left unmatched. With 60 Vbeta and 13 Jbeta primers, the PCR was carried out. TCRdb's table, derived via immunoSEQ multiplex PCR, lists solely in-frame clones and lacks some. The table lists 120,000 or so clones, about 9.4% of them singletons. Samples came from healthy bone marrow donors. The data originate from a study of cytomegalovirus exposure and HLA in healthy donors. General study points: The authors enumerated over 150 TCR beta chains as linked to cytomegalovirus.

The sample taken for sequencing was PBMCs. The TCR originated in a woman aged 35 to 49 in good health and CMV-seropositive. This chain joins TRBV5-1 and TRBJ2-7; 10 positions match TRBD1. The CDR3 DNA reads as TGCGCCAGCAGCTCCCGGACAGGGGGGACCTACGAGCAGTACTTC. Protein: CASSSRTGGTYEQYF.